This T cell receptor beta chain was sequenced during a study of shared clonotypes between healthy human individuals. CD8 cells regarded as naive lacked CD45RO, were positively chosen for CCR7, and omitted terminally differentiated effector memory CD45RA+ cells. Trimming removed 3 bases at V and 2 bases at J, with 17 bases between. CDR3 size: 16 residues. Germline CDR1 is MNHEY and CDR2 is SMNVEV (reference sequence). The data were produced by immunoSEQ multiplex PCR, yet TCRdb's version contains in-frame clones alone and is incomplete. Of about 2.1 million clones listed, 93% were seen once; the top ten hold about 1.7%.

This TCR derives from a man aged 18 to 29 in good health. Some clones in this sample may be carry-over from other donors' samples. The sequencing input was naive CD8+ T cells from PBMCs. The V gene is TRBV27, the J gene TRBJ2-7, with a possible D match to TRBD2 (7 bases). CDR3 nucleotide sequence: TGTGCCAGCAGTTTGACACAAGTGCGGGGGCCCTACGAGCAGTACTTC. This encodes CASSLTQVRGPYEQYF.